Sequencing of this T cell receptor beta chain was carried out in a study of CD8 T cells in ankylosing spondylitis. Study-wide points: Disease-linked clones reportedly showed significant enrichment in matched ankylosing spondylitis synovial fluid. It appeared that ankylosing spondylitis blood was characterized by a TCR beta motif of under ten highly homologous variants. Past research had described some motif variants in reactive arthritis synovial fluid and blood.

In this sample, this clonotype turned up many times. The antigen remains undetermined. CDR3 length: 15 residues. V lost 1 base, J lost 2 bases, and 11 bases lay in between. Each CDR3 protein gets one entry after TCRdb re-called the 5' RACE reads with MiXCR. Of 200,000 or so distinct CDR3 sequences listed, 18% are singletons. The chain couples TRBV12-3 or TRBV12-4 to TRBJ2-5; D not certain. The source of this sequence is a male donor between 5 and 29 years old with ankylosing spondylitis or in good health (not recorded which). The sample taken for sequencing was blood, either unsorted or a sorted T cell fraction (not recorded which). CDR3 region: CASSLGGRAQETQYF. The CDR3 nucleotides are TGTGCCAGCAGTTTAGGGGGTAGGGCTCAAGAGACCCAGTACTTC.